This T cell receptor beta chain derives from a study of post-analysis software for immune sequencing data. Points from the study as a whole: TRBV5-6, TRBV5-1 and TRBV20-1 belonged to a set of five TRBV segments that were more frequent in patients than controls.

Tagging with unique molecular identifiers was a feature of the TCR beta cDNA libraries. TCRdb analysed the PCR reads with MiXCR anew, one entry per CDR3 protein. The sample includes 740,000 or so distinct CDR3 sequences, around 50% seen only once; the top ten take over 4%. The CDR3 sequence is 16 residues long. V dropped 5 bases and J dropped 0 bases, with 18 bases sitting between them. Germline assignment: CDR1 DFQATT and CDR2 SNEGSKA (reference sequence). Notes on this clonotype: What it recognizes is unknown.

The specimen was blood. The chain carries TRBV20-1 and TRBJ2-3; the D gene is possibly TRBD2 (6 bases). This clonotype was sampled from a girl between 5 and 17 years old with multiple sclerosis. For the CDR3, the DNA is TGCAGTGCTGGCGGCGGGGCGAGAGGAAGCACAGATACGCAGTATTTT. This codes for CSAGGGARGSTDTQYF.